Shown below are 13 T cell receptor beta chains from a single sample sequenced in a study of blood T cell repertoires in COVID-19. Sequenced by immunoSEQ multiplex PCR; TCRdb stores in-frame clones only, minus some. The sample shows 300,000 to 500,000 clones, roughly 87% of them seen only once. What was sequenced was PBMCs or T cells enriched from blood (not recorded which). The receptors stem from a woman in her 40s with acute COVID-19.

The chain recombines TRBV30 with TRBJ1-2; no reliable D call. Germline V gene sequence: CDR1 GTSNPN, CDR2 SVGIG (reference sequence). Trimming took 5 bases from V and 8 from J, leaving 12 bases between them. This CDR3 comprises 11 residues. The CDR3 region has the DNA TGTGCCTGGGAGATCTCTCGAGGCTACACCTTC. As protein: CAWEISRGYTF.

In DNA, the CDR3 is TGCGCCAGCAGGACTCCGGGGTTTAGCACAGATACGCAGTATTTT. Protein sequence: CASRTPGFSTDTQYF. This rearrangement joins TRBV4-1 to TRBJ2-3; D may be TRBD2 (5 bases). The CDR3 extends over 15 amino acids. Germline CDR1 and CDR2: MGHRA and YSYEKL. V lost 6 bases to trimming and J lost 0 bases, with 13 bases between them.

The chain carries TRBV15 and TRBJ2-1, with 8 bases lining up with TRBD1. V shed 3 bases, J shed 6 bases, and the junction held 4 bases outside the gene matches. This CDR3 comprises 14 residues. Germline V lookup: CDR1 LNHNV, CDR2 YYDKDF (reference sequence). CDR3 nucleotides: TGTGCCACCAGCAGTGGACAGGGAAGCAATGAGCAGTTCTTC. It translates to CATSSGQGSNEQFF.

Here the CDR3 DNA reads TGTGCCAGCAGCCCGGACAGGTCAAAAGCTTTCTTT. Translation gives CASSPDRSKAFF. V and J are TRBV6-2 or TRBV6-3 and TRBJ1-1; 7 bases match TRBD1. J gave up 9 bases and V 6 bases, and 7 bases lay outside the gene matches. The CDR3 is 12 residues long. The germline CDR1 and CDR2 sequences are MNHEY and SVGEGT.

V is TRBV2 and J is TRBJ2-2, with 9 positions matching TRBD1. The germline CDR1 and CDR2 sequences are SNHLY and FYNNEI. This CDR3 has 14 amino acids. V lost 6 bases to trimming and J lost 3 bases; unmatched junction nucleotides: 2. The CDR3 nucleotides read TGTGCCAGCAGGAGACAGGGGGACACCGGGGAGCTGTTTTTT. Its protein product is CASRRQGDTGELFF.

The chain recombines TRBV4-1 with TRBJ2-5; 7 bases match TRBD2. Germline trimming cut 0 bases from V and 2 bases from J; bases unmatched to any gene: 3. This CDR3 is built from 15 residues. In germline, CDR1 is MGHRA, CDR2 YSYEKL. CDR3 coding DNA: TGCGCCAGCAGCCAAGATGGGGGGGGGCAAGAGACCCAGTACTTC. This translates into CASSQDGGGQETQYF.

DNA for the CDR3: TGCGCCAGCAGCCATGTTCTCCGGGGGAATGAGCAGTTCTTC. Translated: CASSHVLRGNEQFF. The chain combines TRBV4-1 with TRBJ2-1, with a possible D match to TRBD2 (6 bases). This CDR3 is built from 14 residues. V lost 3 bases and J 7 bases, leaving 13 bases between the germline ends. Germline V gene sequence: CDR1 MGHRA, CDR2 YSYEKL.

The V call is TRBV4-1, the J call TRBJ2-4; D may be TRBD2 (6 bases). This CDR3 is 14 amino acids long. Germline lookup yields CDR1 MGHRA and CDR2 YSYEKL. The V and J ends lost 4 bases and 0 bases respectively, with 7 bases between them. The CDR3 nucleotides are TGCGCCAGCAGCCCGGGACTAGCCAAAAACATTCAGTACTTC. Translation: CASSPGLAKNIQYF.

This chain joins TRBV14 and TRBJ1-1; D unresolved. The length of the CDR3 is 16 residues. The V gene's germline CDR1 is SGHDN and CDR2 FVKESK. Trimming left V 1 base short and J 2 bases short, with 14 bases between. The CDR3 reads CASSQVGEGRNTEAFF. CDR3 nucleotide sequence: TGTGCCAGCAGCCAAGTCGGCGAGGGCCGAAACACTGAAGCTTTCTTT.

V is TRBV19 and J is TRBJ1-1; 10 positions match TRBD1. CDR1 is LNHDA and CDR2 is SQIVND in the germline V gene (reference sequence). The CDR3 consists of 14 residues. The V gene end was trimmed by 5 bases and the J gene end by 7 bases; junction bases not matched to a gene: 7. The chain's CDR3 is CASSAGTGDFEAFF. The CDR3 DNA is TGTGCCAGTAGTGCGGGGACAGGGGATTTTGAAGCTTTCTTT.

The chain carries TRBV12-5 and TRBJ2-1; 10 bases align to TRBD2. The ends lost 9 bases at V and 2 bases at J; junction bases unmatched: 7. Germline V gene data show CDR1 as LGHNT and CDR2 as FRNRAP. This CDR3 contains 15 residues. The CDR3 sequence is CASQPSGGTYNEQFF. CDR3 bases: TGTGCTAGCCAACCTAGCGGGGGAACCTACAATGAGCAGTTCTTC.

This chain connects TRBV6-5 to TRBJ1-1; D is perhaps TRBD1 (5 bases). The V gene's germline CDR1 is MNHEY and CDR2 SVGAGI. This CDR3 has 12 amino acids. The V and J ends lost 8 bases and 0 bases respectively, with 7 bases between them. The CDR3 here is CASQGLNTEAFF. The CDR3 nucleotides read TGTGCCAGCCAGGGCCTGAACACTGAAGCTTTCTTT.

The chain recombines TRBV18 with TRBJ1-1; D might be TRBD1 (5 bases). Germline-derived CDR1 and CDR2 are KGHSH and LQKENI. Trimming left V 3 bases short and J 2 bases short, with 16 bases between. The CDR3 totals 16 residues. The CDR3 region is CASSPSRAEINTEAFF. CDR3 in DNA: TGTGCCAGCTCACCCTCCAGGGCGGAAATTAACACTGAAGCTTTCTTT.